This T cell receptor (beta chain) was recovered during a study of shared clonotypes between healthy human individuals. Study outcomes and limitations: Naive subsets generally exceeded memory subsets in estimated richness. Sequencing depth was predicted to influence how clonotypes are shared among donors.

The run depth of the assay was deep. The material for each subset, its genomic DNA, was split evenly across several immunoSEQ plates. The assay was immunoSEQ multiplex PCR, and TCRdb's table has in-frame clones only and misses some. The data hold around 320,000 clones, with roughly 91% observed a single time. Turning to this clone: No antigen is known for it.

The germline V and J ends were trimmed by 0 bases and 5 bases, with 16 bases remaining between them. The CDR3 sequence is 16 residues long. The germline V gene has CDR1 SEHNR and CDR2 FQNEAQ (reference sequence). This TCR was recovered from a man younger than 30 in good health. V is TRBV7-9 and J is TRBJ2-5, with D possibly being TRBD1 or TRBD2 (5 bases each). The material sequenced was memory CD8+ T cells sorted from blood. The subset: CD45RO+ cells pooled with CCR7-negative TemRA cells. DNA of the CDR3: TGTGCCAGCAGCTTAGCGAGGGACGGTACGCGGGAGACCCAGTACTTC. This translates into CASSLARDGTRETQYF.